These 18 T cell receptor beta chains originate from one sample sequenced in a study of blood T cell repertoires in COVID-19. Some clones are missing from TCRdb's copy, which holds only in-frame ones; the method was immunoSEQ multiplex PCR. The data hold about 170,000 clones, with roughly 87% observed a single time. Material for sequencing was peripheral blood. These receptors came from a woman between 45 and 65 years old with acute or convalescent COVID-19.

This rearrangement joins TRBV5-1 to TRBJ2-3, with TRBD1 matching 9 bases. Germline V gene sequence: CDR1 SGHRS, CDR2 YFSETQ. This CDR3 spans 15 amino acids. V lost 4 bases to trimming and J lost 4 bases; unmatched junction nucleotides: 7. This CDR3 reads CASSAGTGHADTQYF. CDR3 DNA sequence: TGCGCCAGCAGCGCCGGGACAGGGCATGCAGATACGCAGTATTTT.

CDR3 coding DNA: TGTGCCAGCTCATCGACAGGGGGCGATTTCGGCGAGCAGTACTTC. Encoded protein: CASSSTGGDFGEQYF. The rearrangement links TRBV18 to TRBJ2-7; 10 bases map to TRBD1. Germline CDR1 and CDR2: KGHSH and LQKENI. The CDR3 covers 15 residues. V lost 5 bases to trimming and J lost 6 bases; unmatched junction nucleotides: 10.

The chain has TRBV5-4 and TRBJ2-1; TRBD2 matches 14 bases. CDR1 is SGHNT, CDR2 YYREEE, per germline (reference sequence). The CDR3 has 16 amino acids. Trimming at V came to 4 bases and at J to 10 bases, leaving 10 bases not matched to a gene. The CDR3 DNA follows: TGTGCCAGCAGCCTGACTAGCGGGAGGGCCATTGAGGAGCAGTTCTTC. This translates into CASSLTSGRAIEEQFF. The variable domain in full, with the rest retrieved from reference TRBV5-4 and TRBJ2-1, is ETGVTQSPTHLIKTRGQQVTLRCSSQSGHNTVSWYQQALGQGPQFIFQYYREEENGRGNFPPRFSGLQFPNYSSELNVNALELDDSALYLCASSLTSGRAIEEQFFGPGTRLTVL.

This clone was observed a handful of times. This chain links TRBV19 with TRBJ1-1, with 9 bases fitting TRBD1. V shed 6 bases, J shed 4 bases, and the junction held 6 bases outside the gene matches. The CDR3 totals 14 residues. Germline CDR1 and CDR2: LNHDA and SQIVND (reference sequence). This CDR3 is CASRFGTGTTEAFF. The DNA of the CDR3 is TGTGCCAGTAGATTCGGGACAGGGACCACTGAAGCTTTCTTT.

The rearrangement links TRBV19 to TRBJ1-2; possibly TRBD1 for D (6 bases). The germline V gene encodes CDR1 LNHDA and CDR2 SQIVND (reference sequence). Trimming left V 3 bases short and J 1 base short, with 15 bases between. The CDR3 consists of 16 residues. The CDR3 DNA is TGTGCCAGTAGTATGCCAGGACAGAGACTTAACTATGGCTACACCTTC. Its translation is CASSMPGQRLNYGYTF.

V and J are TRBV16 and TRBJ1-6, with 11 bases lining up with TRBD1. V was pared by 4 bases and J by 12 bases, with 8 bases of the junction left unmatched. CDR1 is KGHSY and CDR2 is FQNENV in the germline V gene. This CDR3 is built from 15 residues. The CDR3 DNA sequence: TGTGCCAGCAGCCGGACGACCGGGACAGGGGGACCCCTCCACTTT. Protein: CASSRTTGTGGPLHF.

This clone was observed a single time. J is TRBJ1-1 and V is TRBV10-3, with 8 bases fitting TRBD1. The V gene's germline CDR1 is ENHRY and CDR2 SYGVKD. The J segment lost 4 bases and the V segment lost 6 bases, leaving 4 bases of the junction unmatched. The CDR3 sequence is 13 residues long. The CDR3 DNA follows: TGTGCCATCAGAGACAGGGGTCTCACTGAAGCTTTCTTT. Translating gives CAIRDRGLTEAFF.

V gene TRBV27 combines with J gene TRBJ2-1; 8 bases match TRBD1. The V and J ends lost 6 bases and 8 bases, in that order; junction bases with no gene match: 21. This CDR3 comprises 18 residues. The germline V gene has CDR1 MNHEY and CDR2 SMNVEV (reference sequence). Here the CDR3 DNA reads TGTGCCAGCAGGCAATTGACCGCTGGGACAGGATGGAGTGATGAGCAGTTCTTC. Protein: CASRQLTAGTGWSDEQFF.

The chain links TRBV6-2 or TRBV6-3 to TRBJ1-5; 9 bases agree with TRBD1. The CDR3 extends over 15 amino acids. Trimming cost V 5 bases and J 4 bases; bases outside gene matches: 6. Per germline, CDR1 MNHEY and CDR2 SVGEGT. The CDR3 region is CASSHPGQGNQPQHF. In nucleotides, the CDR3 is TGTGCCAGCAGTCACCCGGGACAGGGAAATCAGCCCCAGCATTTT.

A word on this clone: An end of the junction does not agree with germline; a read error may underlie this. V is TRBV12-3 or TRBV12-4 and J is TRBJ1-5; 7 bases are shared with TRBD1. The CDR3 is 13 amino acids. The CDR3, as DNA: TGTGCCAGCAGTACAGACAGGGATCAACCCCAGCATTTT. It is translated as CASSTDRDQPQHF.

A few counts support this clone. V gene TRBV6-2 or TRBV6-3 combines with J gene TRBJ1-4; D unclear. CDR1 and CDR2 from the germline V gene are MNHEY and SVGEGT. The V end was cut by 3 bases, the J end by 3 bases, with 11 bases between. This CDR3 has 15 amino acids. The CDR3 DNA is TGTGCCAGCAGTTATAGGGAGGCCCCTAATGAAAAACTGTTTTTT. Amino acid sequence: CASSYREAPNEKLFF.

This clone came up once. The V and J genes are TRBV19 and TRBJ1-6; tentatively, D is TRBD1 (6 bases). The CDR3 totals 15 residues. Trimming removed 6 bases at V and 5 bases at J, with 14 bases between. Germline loops: CDR1 LNHDA, CDR2 SQIVND (reference sequence). CDR3 sequence: CASRRRDRNNSPLHF. CDR3 nucleotides: TGTGCCAGTAGGCGACGAGACAGGAATAATTCACCCCTCCACTTT.

This chain joins TRBV7-8 and TRBJ2-5; a weak D match, TRBD1 (5 bases). Germline V gene lookup returns CDR1 SGHVS and CDR2 FQNEAQ. The V end lost 6 bases, the J end lost 5 bases, and 13 bases lay between the germline ends. The CDR3 is made up of 13 amino acids. The CDR3 spells CASSSPAGETQYF. Here the CDR3 DNA reads TGTGCCAGCAGTTCCCCGGCAGGGGAGACCCAGTACTTC. Based on the CDR3 plus reference TRBV7-8 and TRBJ2-5, the full variable domain is GAGVSQSPRYKVAKRGQDVALRCDPISGHVSLFWYQQALGQGPEFLTYFQNEAQLDKSGLPSDRFFAERPEGSVSTLKIQRTQQEDSAVYLCASSSPAGETQYFGPGTRLLVL.

The chain carries TRBV10-1 and TRBJ2-1; 16 bases align to TRBD2. This CDR3 is 18 amino acids long. The germline V gene encodes CDR1 WNHNN and CDR2 SYGVQD (reference sequence). The V and J ends lost 6 bases and 4 bases, in that order; junction bases with no gene match: 9. CDR3 sequence reads: CASRPPGTSGREYNEQFF. DNA of the CDR3: TGCGCCAGCAGGCCCCCGGGGACTAGCGGGAGGGAATACAATGAGCAGTTCTTC.

V usage is TRBV5-1 and J usage is TRBJ1-2; D remains unclear. The V gene's germline CDR1 is SGHRS and CDR2 YFSETQ. The CDR3 totals 13 residues. Trimming removed 1 base from V and 7 bases from J, with 11 bases in between. The CDR3 nucleotides read TGCGCCAGCAGCTTGAACCCCGGCGGTGGCTACACCTTC. Residues: CASSLNPGGGYTF.

V is TRBV4-2 and J is TRBJ1-1; the D is unclear. Germline CDR1 LGHNA, CDR2 YNFKEQ. Trimming pared 4 bases from V and 1 base from J, leaving 10 bases between. The CDR3 covers 14 residues. The CDR3: CASSPHPGNTEAFF. In DNA form, the CDR3 reads TGTGCCAGCAGCCCCCACCCGGGGAACACTGAAGCTTTCTTT.

This clone was seen just once. V is TRBV18 and J is TRBJ1-2; 9 bases are a match to TRBD1. V trimming: 3 bases; J trimming: 4 bases; junction bases outside the gene matches: 6. Germline assignment: CDR1 KGHSH and CDR2 LQKENI. The CDR3 has 15 residues. The CDR3 bases are TGTGCCAGCTCACCGCGGACAGGGGAGGTCTATGGCTACACCTTC. Translation: CASSPRTGEVYGYTF.

V gene TRBV6-2 or TRBV6-3 combines with J gene TRBJ2-7, with D maybe TRBD2 (6 bases). V was trimmed by 6 bases and J by 3 bases, leaving 27 bases between them. CDR1 is MNHEY and CDR2 is SVGEGT in the germline V gene. CDR3 length equals 18 residues. The CDR3 nucleotides read TGTGCCAGCAGCCCTCGGGGCGGGGAGAGACTTATAGTCTACGAGCAGTACTTC. It specifies CASSPRGGERLIVYEQYF.